The 12 T cell receptor beta chains below were found in one sample sequenced in a study of blood T cell repertoires in COVID-19. The table came from immunoSEQ multiplex PCR; TCRdb's copy has only in-frame clones and leaves some out. The table has fewer than 110,000 clones, around four fifths seen once. Sequences were obtained from peripheral blood. These receptors originate from an older man with acute or convalescent COVID-19.

V gene TRBV3-1 (or the pseudogene TRBV3-2) combines with J gene TRBJ1-2, with D maybe TRBD1 (5 bases). The CDR3 runs 13 residues. Germline values: CDR1 LGHDT, CDR2 YNNKEL (reference sequence). V lost 8 bases to trimming and J lost 6 bases, with 16 bases between them. In nucleotides, the CDR3 is TGTGCCAGCGCGGGGGACTCGGGTGATGGCTACACCTTC. The encoded protein is CASAGDSGDGYTF.

This clone was detected only once. The chain uses TRBV5-8 and TRBJ1-5; the D is unclear. There are 15 residues in the CDR3. The V gene lost 2 bases and the J gene lost 6 bases, with 15 bases spanning the gap. Germline CDR1 is SGHTS and CDR2 is YDEGEE. The CDR3 reads CASSFRRLPGQPQHF. The CDR3 DNA sequence: TGTGCCAGCAGCTTCAGACGCCTTCCAGGTCAGCCCCAGCATTTT.

This chain links TRBV2 with TRBJ1-2, with D uncertain. The germline CDR1 and CDR2 sequences are SNHLY and FYNNEI. V was trimmed by 6 bases and J by 4 bases, leaving 12 bases between them. The CDR3 spans 13 residues. The CDR3 DNA follows: TGTGCCAGCAGGAATGAGGGTAGCTATGGCTACACCTTC. Its translation is CASRNEGSYGYTF.

The chain carries TRBV3-1 (or the pseudogene TRBV3-2) and TRBJ2-3; 8 positions agree with TRBD2. V dropped 2 bases and J dropped 1; count of bases not matched to a gene: 5. The CDR3 length is 16 residues. The germline CDR1 and CDR2 sequences are LGHDT and YNNKEL (reference sequence). CDR3 in amino acids: CASSQRGGARTDTQYF. CDR3 sequence (DNA): TGTGCCAGCAGCCAACGGGGGGGGGCCCGCACAGATACGCAGTATTTT.

This clone was detected a few times. The chain is built from TRBV19 and TRBJ2-7, with 8 bases identical to TRBD2. V was pared by 5 bases and J by 2 bases, with 11 bases of the junction left unmatched. The V gene's germline CDR1 is LNHDA and CDR2 SQIVND (reference sequence). The CDR3 loop spans 16 amino acids. This chain's CDR3 is CASSPNPSGWAYEQYF. The CDR3 DNA sequence: TGTGCCAGTAGTCCGAATCCTAGCGGGTGGGCCTACGAGCAGTACTTC.

The chain uses TRBV9 and TRBJ1-1; TRBD1 might be the D (5 bases). Germline V gene lookup returns CDR1 SGDLS and CDR2 YYNGEE. V lost 1 base to trimming and J lost 5 bases, with 21 bases between them. CDR3 length equals 17 residues. Here the CDR3 DNA reads TGTGCCAGCAGCGTACTCCCCCAATGGGGGGAACGGACTGAAGCTTTCTTT. It is translated as CASSVLPQWGERTEAFF.

The chain employs TRBV5-1 and TRBJ1-2; 7 bases line up with TRBD1. V was pared by 0 bases and J by 6 bases, with 5 bases of the junction left unmatched. CDR3 size: 14 residues. Germline assignment: CDR1 SGHRS and CDR2 YFSETQ. The CDR3 DNA is TGCGCCAGCAGCTTGGCTTCGGACAGGCATGGCTACACCTTC. Protein: CASSLASDRHGYTF. The full variable domain, rest sourced from reference TRBV5-1 and TRBJ1-2, is KAGVTQTPRYLIKTRGQQVTLSCSPISGHRSVSWYQQTPGQGLQFLFEYFSETQRNKGNFPGRFSGRQFSNSRSEMNVSTLELGDSALYLCASSLASDRHGYTFGSGTRLTVV.

The chain has TRBV7-9 and TRBJ1-2; D not certain. Trimming took 5 bases from V and 0 from J, leaving 7 bases between them. Germline V gene data show CDR1 as SEHNR and CDR2 as FQNEAQ (reference sequence). This CDR3 has 13 amino acids. The CDR3 loop is CASSPSANYGYTF. The CDR3 nucleotides read TGTGCCAGCAGCCCCTCAGCTAACTATGGCTACACCTTC.

This clone was detected a few times. The chain is built from TRBV6-2 or TRBV6-3 and TRBJ2-2, with TRBD1 matching 9 bases. The trim removed 5 bases at V and 4 bases at J, leaving 11 bases unmatched. Germline loops: CDR1 MNHEY, CDR2 SVGEGT. This CDR3 has 17 residues. The CDR3 is CASSPNPTGGVTGELFF. The CDR3 DNA reads TGTGCCAGCAGTCCGAACCCCACAGGGGGCGTCACCGGGGAGCTGTTTTTT.

CDR3 sequence: CASSHEGGTEAFF. The CDR3 nucleotides are TGTGCCAGCAGCCATGAGGGGGGGACTGAAGCTTTCTTT. The chain couples TRBV3-1 (or the pseudogene TRBV3-2) to TRBJ1-1; possibly TRBD1 for D (6 bases). CDR3 length equals 13 residues. Trimming removed 3 bases from V and 5 bases from J, with 10 bases in between. The germline V gene encodes CDR1 LGHDT and CDR2 YNNKEL (reference sequence).

The chain combines TRBV15 with TRBJ2-4; no definite D call. Germline V lookup: CDR1 LNHNV, CDR2 YYDKDF (reference sequence). Trimming took off 5 bases at V and 6 bases at J, with 11 bases between the two ends. This CDR3 comprises 13 residues. The CDR3: CATSLFHGNIQYF. As DNA, the CDR3 is TGTGCCACCAGCCTATTCCACGGAAACATTCAGTACTTC. Full variable domain (rest looked up from reference TRBV15 and TRBJ2-4): DAMVIQNPRYQVTQFGKPVTLSCSQTLNHNVMYWYQQKSSQAPKLLFHYYDKDFNNEADTPDNFQSRRPNTSFCFLDIRSPGLGDTAMYLCATSLFHGNIQYFGAGTRLSVL.

This clone was seen more than once but under ten times. This chain connects TRBV5-1 to TRBJ2-3, with D perhaps matching TRBD2 (7 bases). The CDR3 has 15 amino acids. The germline gives CDR1 SGHRS, CDR2 YFSETQ. Trimming cost V 3 bases and J 2 bases, with 13 bases left between them. The CDR3 reads CASSSTGRVTDTQYF. The CDR3, as DNA: TGCGCCAGCAGCTCCACAGGGAGGGTCACAGATACGCAGTATTTT.